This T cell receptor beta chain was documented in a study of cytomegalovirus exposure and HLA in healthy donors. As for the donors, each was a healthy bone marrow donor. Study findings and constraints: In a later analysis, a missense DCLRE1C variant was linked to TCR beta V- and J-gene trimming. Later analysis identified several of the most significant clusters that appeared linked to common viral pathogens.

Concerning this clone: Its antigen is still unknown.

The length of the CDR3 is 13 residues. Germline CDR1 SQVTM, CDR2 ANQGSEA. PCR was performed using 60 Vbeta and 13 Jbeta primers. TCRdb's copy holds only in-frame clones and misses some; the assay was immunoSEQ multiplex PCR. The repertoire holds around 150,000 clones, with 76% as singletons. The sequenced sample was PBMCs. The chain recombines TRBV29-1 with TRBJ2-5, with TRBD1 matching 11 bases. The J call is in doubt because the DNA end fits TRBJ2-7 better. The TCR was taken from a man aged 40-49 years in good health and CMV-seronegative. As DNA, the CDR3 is TGCAGCGCCGGGAGGACAGGGGGCCGCGAGCAGTACTTC. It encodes CSAGRTGGREQYF.